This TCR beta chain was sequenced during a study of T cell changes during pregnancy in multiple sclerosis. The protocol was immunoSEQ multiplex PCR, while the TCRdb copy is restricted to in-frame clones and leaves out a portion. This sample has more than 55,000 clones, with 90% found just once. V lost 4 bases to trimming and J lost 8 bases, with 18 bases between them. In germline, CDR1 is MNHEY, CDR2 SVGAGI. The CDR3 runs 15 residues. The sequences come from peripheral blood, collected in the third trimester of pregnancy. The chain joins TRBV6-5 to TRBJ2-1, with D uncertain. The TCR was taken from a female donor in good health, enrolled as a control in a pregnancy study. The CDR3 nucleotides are TGTGCCAGCAGTTCGTCGGGTAGATCCGCCGATGAGCAGTTCTTC. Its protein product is CASSSSGRSADEQFF.